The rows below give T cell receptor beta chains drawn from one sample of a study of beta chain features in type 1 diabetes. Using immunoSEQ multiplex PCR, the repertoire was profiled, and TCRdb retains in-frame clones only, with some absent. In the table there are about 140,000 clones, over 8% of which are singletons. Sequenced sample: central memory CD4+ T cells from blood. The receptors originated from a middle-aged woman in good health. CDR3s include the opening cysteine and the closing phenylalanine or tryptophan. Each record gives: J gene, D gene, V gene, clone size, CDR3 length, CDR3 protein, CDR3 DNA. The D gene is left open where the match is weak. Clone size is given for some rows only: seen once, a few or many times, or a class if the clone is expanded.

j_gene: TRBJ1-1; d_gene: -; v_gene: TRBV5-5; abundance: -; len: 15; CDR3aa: CASNFVAAGNTEAFF; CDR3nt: TGTGCCAGCAACTTCGTAGCAGCCGGGAACACTGAAGCTTTCTTT
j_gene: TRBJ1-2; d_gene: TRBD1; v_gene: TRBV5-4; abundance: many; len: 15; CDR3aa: CASSRDRATNYGYTF; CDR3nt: TGTGCCAGCAGCCGTGACAGGGCCACTAACTATGGCTACACCTTC
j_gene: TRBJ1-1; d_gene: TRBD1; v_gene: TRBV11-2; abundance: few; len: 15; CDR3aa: CASSLQRTGSTEAFF; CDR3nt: TGTGCCAGCAGCTTACAAAGGACAGGGAGTACTGAAGCTTTCTTT
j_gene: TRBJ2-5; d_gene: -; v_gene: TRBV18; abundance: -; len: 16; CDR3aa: CASSPASQGWQETQYF; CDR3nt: TGTGCCAGCTCACCCGCCTCTCAGGGGTGGCAAGAGACCCAGTACTTC
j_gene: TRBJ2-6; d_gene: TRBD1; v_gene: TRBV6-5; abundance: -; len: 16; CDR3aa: CASSYGTGAGANVLTF; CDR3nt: TGTGCCAGCAGTTACGGTACAGGGGCAGGGGCCAACGTCCTGACTTTC
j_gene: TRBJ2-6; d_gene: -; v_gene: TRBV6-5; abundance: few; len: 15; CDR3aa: CASSPTAVGANVLTF; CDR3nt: TGTGCCAGCAGTCCTACAGCGGTTGGGGCCAACGTCCTGACTTTC
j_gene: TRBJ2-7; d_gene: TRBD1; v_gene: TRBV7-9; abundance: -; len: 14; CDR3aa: CASSLRGGIYEQYF; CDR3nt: TGTGCCAGCAGCTTACGAGGGGGCATCTACGAGCAGTACTTC
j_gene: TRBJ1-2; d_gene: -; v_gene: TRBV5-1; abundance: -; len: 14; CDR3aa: CASATEQGAYGYTF; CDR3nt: TGCGCCAGCGCGACGGAACAGGGTGCGTATGGCTACACCTTC
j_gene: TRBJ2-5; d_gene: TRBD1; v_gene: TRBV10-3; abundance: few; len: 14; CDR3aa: CAISGQGDQETQYF; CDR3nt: TGTGCCATCTCGGGACAGGGGGACCAAGAGACCCAGTACTTC
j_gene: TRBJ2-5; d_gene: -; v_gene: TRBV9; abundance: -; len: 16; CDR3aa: CASSVQSTGRGETQYF; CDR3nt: TGTGCCAGCAGCGTACAAAGTACTGGCAGAGGGGAGACCCAGTACTTC
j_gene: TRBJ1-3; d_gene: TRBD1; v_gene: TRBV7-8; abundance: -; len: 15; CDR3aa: CASSRDRGPGNTIYF; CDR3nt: TGTGCCAGCAGCCGGGACAGGGGGCCTGGAAACACCATATATTTT
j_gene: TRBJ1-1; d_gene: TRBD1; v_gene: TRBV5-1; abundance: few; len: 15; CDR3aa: CASSLQGPGWAEAFF; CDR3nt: TGCGCCAGCAGCTTACAGGGGCCTGGATGGGCTGAAGCTTTCTTT
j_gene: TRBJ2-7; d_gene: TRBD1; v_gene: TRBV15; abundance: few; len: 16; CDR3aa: CATSRDTGTGSYEQYF; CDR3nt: TGTGCCACCAGCAGAGATACCGGGACAGGGTCCTACGAGCAGTACTTC
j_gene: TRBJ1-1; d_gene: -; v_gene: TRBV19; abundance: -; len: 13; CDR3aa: CASGRYLYTEAFF; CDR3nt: TGTGCCAGTGGGAGGTACCTCTACACTGAAGCTTTCTTT
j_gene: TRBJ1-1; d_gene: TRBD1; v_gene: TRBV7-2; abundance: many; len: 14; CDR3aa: CASSLAAGTDEAFF; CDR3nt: TGTGCCAGCAGCTTAGCGGCGGGGACAGATGAAGCTTTCTTT
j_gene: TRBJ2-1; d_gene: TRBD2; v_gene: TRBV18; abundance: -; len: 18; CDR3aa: CASSLHEAGGSHLNEQFF; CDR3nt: TGTGCCAGCTCACTCCATGAAGCGGGGGGGTCACACCTCAATGAGCAGTTCTTC
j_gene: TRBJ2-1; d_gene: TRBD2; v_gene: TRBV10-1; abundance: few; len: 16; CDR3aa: CASSDRGGFSYNEQFF; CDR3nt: TGCGCCAGCAGTGACCGCGGGGGATTCTCCTACAATGAGCAGTTCTTC
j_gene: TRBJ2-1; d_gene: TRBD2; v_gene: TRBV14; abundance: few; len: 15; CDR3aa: CASSRTSGSYNEQFF; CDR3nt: TGTGCCAGCAGCCGGACTAGCGGATCCTACAATGAGCAGTTCTTC
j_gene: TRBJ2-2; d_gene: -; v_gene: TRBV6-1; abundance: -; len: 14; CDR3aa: CASNAMTGAGELFF; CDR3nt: TGTGCCAGCAATGCCATGACAGGCGCCGGGGAGCTGTTTTTT
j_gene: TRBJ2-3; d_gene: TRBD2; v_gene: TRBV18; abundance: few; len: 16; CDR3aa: CASSPLAGGDTDTQYF; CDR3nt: TGTGCCAGCTCACCGCTAGCGGGGGGCGACACAGATACGCAGTATTTT
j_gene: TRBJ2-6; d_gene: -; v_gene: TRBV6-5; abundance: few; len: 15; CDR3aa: CASSWGDSGANVLTF; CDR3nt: TGTGCCAGCAGTTGGGGGGACTCTGGGGCCAACGTCCTGACTTTC
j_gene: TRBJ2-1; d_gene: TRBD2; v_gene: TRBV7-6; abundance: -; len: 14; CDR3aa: CASSLGRGANEQFF; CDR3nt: TGTGCCAGCAGCTTAGGGCGGGGGGCAAATGAGCAGTTCTTC
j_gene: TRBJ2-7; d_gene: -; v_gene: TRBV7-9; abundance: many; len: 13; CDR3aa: CASGGTGLYEQYF; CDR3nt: TGTGCCAGCGGTGGGACGGGACTCTACGAGCAGTACTTC
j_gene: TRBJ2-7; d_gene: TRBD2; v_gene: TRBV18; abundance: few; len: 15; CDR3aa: CASSPPSGGFYEQYF; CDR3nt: TGTGCCAGCTCACCACCTAGCGGGGGCTTTTACGAGCAGTACTTC
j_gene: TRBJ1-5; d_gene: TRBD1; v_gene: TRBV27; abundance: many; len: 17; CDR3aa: CASSFLPTGESNQPQHF; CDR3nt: TGTGCCAGCAGTTTTCTGCCGACAGGGGAAAGCAATCAGCCCCAGCATTTT
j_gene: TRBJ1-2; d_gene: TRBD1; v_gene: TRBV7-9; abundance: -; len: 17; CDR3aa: CASSLGGSQGANYGYTF; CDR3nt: TGTGCCAGCAGCTTAGGAGGTTCGCAGGGGGCTAACTATGGCTACACCTTC
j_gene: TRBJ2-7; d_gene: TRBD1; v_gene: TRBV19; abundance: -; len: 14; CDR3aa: CASSTLDRPYEQYF; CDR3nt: TGTGCCAGTAGTACCTTGGACAGGCCCTACGAGCAGTACTTC
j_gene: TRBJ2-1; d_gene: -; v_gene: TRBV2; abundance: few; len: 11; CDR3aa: CASSYNNEQFF; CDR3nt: TGTGCCAGCAGTTACAACAATGAGCAGTTCTTC
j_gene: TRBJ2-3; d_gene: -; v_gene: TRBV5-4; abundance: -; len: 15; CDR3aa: CASSLKLASTDTQYF; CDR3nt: TGTGCCAGCAGCTTGAAGCTAGCGAGCACAGATACGCAGTATTTT
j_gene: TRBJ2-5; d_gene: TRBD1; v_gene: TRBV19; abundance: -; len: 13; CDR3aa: CAARDRGGETQYF; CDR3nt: TGTGCCGCGCGGGACAGGGGGGGCGAGACCCAGTACTTC
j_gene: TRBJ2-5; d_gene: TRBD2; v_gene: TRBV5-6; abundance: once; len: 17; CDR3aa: CASSLELAGAYQETQYF; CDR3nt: TGTGCCAGCAGCTTGGAACTAGCGGGGGCATACCAAGAGACCCAGTACTTC
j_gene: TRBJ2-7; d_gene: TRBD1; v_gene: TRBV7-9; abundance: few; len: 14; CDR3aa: CASSKGDSPYEQYF; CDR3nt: TGTGCCAGCAGCAAGGGGGACAGCCCCTACGAGCAGTACTTC
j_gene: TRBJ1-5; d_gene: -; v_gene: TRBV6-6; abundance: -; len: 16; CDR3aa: CASSLLQPNGNQPQHF; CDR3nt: TGTGCCAGCAGTCTACTACAACCGAACGGCAATCAGCCCCAGCATTTT
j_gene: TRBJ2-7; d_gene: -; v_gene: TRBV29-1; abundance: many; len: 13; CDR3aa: CSVENRGQMEQYF; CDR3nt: TGCAGCGTTGAGAACCGGGGACAAATGGAGCAGTACTTC
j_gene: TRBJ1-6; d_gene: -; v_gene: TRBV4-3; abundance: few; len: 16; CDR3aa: CASSQSRRGDNSPLHF; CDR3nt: TGCGCCAGCAGCCAATCGAGGCGGGGTGATAATTCACCCCTCCACTTT
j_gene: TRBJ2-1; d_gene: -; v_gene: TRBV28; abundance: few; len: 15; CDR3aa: CASSLGGANSHEQFF; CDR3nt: TGTGCCAGCAGTTTAGGGGGGGCGAATTCTCATGAGCAGTTCTTC
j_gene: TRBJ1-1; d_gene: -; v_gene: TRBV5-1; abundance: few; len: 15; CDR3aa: CASSLGRVSDTEAFF; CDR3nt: TGCGCCAGCAGCTTGGGTCGGGTCAGTGACACTGAAGCTTTCTTT
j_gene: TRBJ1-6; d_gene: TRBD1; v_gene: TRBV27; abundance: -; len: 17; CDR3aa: CASSILQGGFYNSPLHF; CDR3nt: TGTGCCAGCAGTATCCTACAGGGGGGGTTCTATAATTCACCCCTCCACTTT
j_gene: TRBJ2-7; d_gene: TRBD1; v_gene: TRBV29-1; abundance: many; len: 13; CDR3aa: CSFADRAAYEQYF; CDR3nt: TGCAGCTTCGCAGACAGGGCCGCCTACGAGCAGTACTTC
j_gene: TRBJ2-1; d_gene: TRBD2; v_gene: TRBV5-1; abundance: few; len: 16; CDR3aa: CASSKSSGGATNEQFF; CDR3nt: TGCGCCAGCAGCAAGTCTAGCGGGGGAGCTACCAATGAGCAGTTCTTC
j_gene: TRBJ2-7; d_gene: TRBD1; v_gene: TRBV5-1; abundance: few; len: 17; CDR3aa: CASSLEGQGLGSDEQYF; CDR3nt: TGCGCCAGCAGCTTGGAGGGACAGGGGTTGGGGTCGGACGAGCAGTACTTC
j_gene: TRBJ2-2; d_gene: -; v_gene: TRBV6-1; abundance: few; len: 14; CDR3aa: CASSEQGSTGELFF; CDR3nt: TGTGCCAGCAGTGAACAGGGATCCACCGGGGAGCTGTTTTTT
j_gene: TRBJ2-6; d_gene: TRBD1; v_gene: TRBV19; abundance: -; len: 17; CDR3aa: CASKPWDRASGANVLTF; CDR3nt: TGTGCCAGTAAACCCTGGGACAGGGCCTCTGGGGCCAACGTCCTGACTTTC
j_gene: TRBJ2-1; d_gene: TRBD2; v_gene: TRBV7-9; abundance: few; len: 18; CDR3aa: CASSLSRLAGGSYNEQFF; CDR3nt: TGTGCCAGCAGCTTATCCCGTCTAGCGGGGGGATCCTACAATGAGCAGTTCTTC